The rows below give T cell receptor beta chains drawn from one sample of a study of identical twins. TCRdb reanalysed the 5' RACE reads using MiXCR and keeps one entry per CDR3 protein. This table holds 450,000 or so distinct CDR3 sequences, about a fifth found once. Material: naive T cells sorted from blood. These receptor sequences come from a man aged 50-60 years in good health. Both conserved end residues are part of each CDR3. A D gene is named only where the DNA matches it firmly. Not all rows give a size; the values are once, few, many and, for expanded clones, a class.

j_call d_call v_call clone_size cdr3_aa cdr3_nt
TRBJ2-7 NA TRBV21-1 NA CASSKFRVPYEQYF TGTGCCAGCAGCAAGTTCAGGGTACCCTACGAGCAGTACTTC
TRBJ2-5 TRBD2 TRBV12-3/TRBV12-4 NA CASSPITGGETQYF TGTGCCAGCAGCCCGATTACGGGGGGGGAGACCCAGTACTTC
TRBJ2-3 NA TRBV27 many CASIPVRLGSTDTQYF TGTGCCAGCATCCCAGTCCGACTAGGGAGCACAGATACGCAGTATTTT
TRBJ2-2 NA TRBV7-3 many CASSSSSSTGELFF TGTGCCAGCAGTTCTAGTAGTAGCACCGGGGAGCTGTTTTTT
TRBJ2-5 TRBD1 TRBV7-2 NA CASSLGQGARIQETQYF TGTGCCAGCAGCTTGGGACAGGGGGCGCGAATCCAAGAGACCCAGTACTTC
TRBJ2-7 NA TRBV5-1 many CASSLDGRSLEQYF TGCGCCAGCAGCTTGGACGGACGGAGCCTCGAGCAGTACTTC
TRBJ2-7 NA TRBV18 many CASSPRDGSTQVQYF TGTGCCAGCTCCCCCAGGGACGGTTCTACGCAGGTGCAGTACTTC
TRBJ1-1 NA TRBV6-5 many CASSYGTAWNTEAFF TGTGCCAGCAGTTACGGGACGGCTTGGAACACTGAAGCTTTCTTT
TRBJ2-4 TRBD1 TRBV5-5 many CASSWDRVENIQYF TGTGCCAGCAGCTGGGACAGGGTAGAAAACATTCAGTACTTC
TRBJ2-7 NA TRBV29-1 many CSVEQNYEQYF TGCAGCGTTGAGCAGAACTACGAGCAGTACTTC
TRBJ2-3 NA TRBV7-2 NA CASSVDRSPSTDTQYF TGTGCCAGCAGCGTCGACAGAAGCCCTAGCACAGATACGCAGTATTTT
TRBJ2-7 NA TRBV5-5 few CASSLVRVDEQYF TGTGCCAGCAGCTTGGTCCGGGTTGACGAGCAGTACTTC
TRBJ2-1 NA TRBV20-1 NA CSADRRSYNEQFF TGCAGTGCGGATCGGAGATCCTACAATGAGCAGTTCTTC
TRBJ2-2 TRBD1 TRBV15 NA CATSGRTGENTGELFF TGTGCCACCAGCGGGAGGACAGGGGAAAACACCGGGGAGCTGTTTTTT
TRBJ2-7 NA TRBV5-1 many CASSLLGEATYEQYF TGCGCCAGCAGCTTGTTGGGGGAGGCCACCTACGAGCAGTACTTC
TRBJ1-1 TRBD1 TRBV12-3/TRBV12-4 many CASRPGQRISEAFF TGTGCCAGCAGACCGGGACAGAGAATATCTGAAGCTTTCTTT
TRBJ2-4 NA TRBV5-5 NA CASSLVPGLNIQYF TGTGCCAGCAGCTTGGTTCCTGGGTTGAACATTCAGTACTTC
TRBJ2-3 NA TRBV5-1 NA CASSVVGEDTQYF TGCGCCAGCAGCGTGGTTGGTGAAGATACGCAGTATTTT
TRBJ2-3 TRBD2 TRBV5-1 NA CASSHSGTRTDTQYF TGCGCCAGCAGCCATAGCGGGACACGCACAGATACGCAGTATTTT
TRBJ2-2 NA TRBV9 NA CASSVVRGNTGELFF TGTGCCAGCAGCGTAGTGCGTGGGAACACCGGGGAGCTGTTTTTT
TRBJ1-2 TRBD1 TRBV7-2 NA CASSSRQGAIDGYTF TGTGCCAGCAGCTCCAGACAGGGGGCCATTGATGGCTACACCTTC
TRBJ2-5 TRBD2 TRBV20-1 few CSARDYLAGAEGTQYF TGCAGTGCTAGAGATTACCTAGCGGGAGCTGAGGGGACCCAGTACTTC
TRBJ2-7 TRBD1 TRBV7-2 many CASSLPRDRGIYEQYF TGTGCCAGCAGCTTACCTCGGGACAGGGGAATCTACGAGCAGTACTTC
TRBJ2-6 NA TRBV27 NA CASSFLGGSPGANVLTF TGTGCCAGCAGTTTCCTTGGGGGTTCCCCTGGGGCCAACGTCCTGACTTTC
TRBJ2-5 NA TRBV18 few CASSPVGTPLGETQYF TGTGCCAGCTCACCAGTGGGGACACCGTTGGGAGAGACCCAGTACTTC
TRBJ2-7 NA TRBV11-1 NA CASSLGWRGPSYEQYF TGTGCCAGCAGCTTAGGTTGGAGGGGGCCCTCCTACGAGCAGTACTTC
TRBJ1-5 NA TRBV20-1 few CSARDGGKPQPQHF TGCAGTGCTAGAGATGGGGGTAAACCTCAGCCCCAGCATTTT
TRBJ2-2 NA TRBV5-4 few CASSSPGTVNTGELFF TGTGCCAGCAGCTCACCCGGGACTGTGAACACCGGGGAGCTGTTTTTT
TRBJ2-5 NA TRBV20-1 few CSARAGPKETQYF TGCAGTGCTAGAGCGGGGCCCAAAGAGACCCAGTACTTC
TRBJ2-7 TRBD1 TRBV28 NA CASHQADRGVYEQYF TGTGCCAGCCATCAAGCGGACAGGGGAGTCTACGAGCAGTACTTC
TRBJ2-2 NA TRBV12-3/TRBV12-4 few CASSRTEDGGAGELFF TGTGCCAGCAGCCGGACTGAGGACGGGGGCGCCGGGGAGCTGTTTTTT
TRBJ2-5 NA TRBV5-1 few CASSLEMAGRQETQYF TGCGCCAGCAGCTTGGAGATGGCAGGCCGACAAGAGACCCAGTACTTC
TRBJ2-2 NA TRBV6-1 many CASSKNRVTGELFF TGTGCCAGCAGTAAAAACAGGGTAACCGGGGAGCTGTTTTTT
TRBJ2-5 NA TRBV7-9 NA CASSLGGSGGETQYF TGTGCCAGCAGCCTAGGGGGTTCTGGAGGAGAGACCCAGTACTTC
TRBJ2-7 TRBD2 TRBV27 NA CASSPHVAGLSLSSYEQYF TGTGCCAGCAGTCCCCACGTCGCGGGACTATCCCTGAGCTCCTACGAGCAGTACTTC
TRBJ2-7 TRBD2 TRBV28 NA CASSPLPVSGRYEQYF TGTGCCAGCAGCCCCCTCCCCGTTAGCGGGAGATACGAGCAGTACTTC
TRBJ2-1 NA TRBV18 many CASSSGTLTSEQFF TGTGCCAGCTCATCCGGGACCCTCACTAGTGAGCAGTTCTTC
TRBJ2-3 TRBD2 TRBV27 few CASSLWAGGGTDTQYF TGTGCCAGCAGTTTATGGGCGGGAGGAGGGACAGATACGCAGTATTTT
TRBJ2-7 TRBD1 TRBV29-1 many CSNNGDSTYEQYF TGCAGCAATAATGGGGACAGCACCTACGAGCAGTACTTC
TRBJ1-2 TRBD1 TRBV5-1 NA CASSSTGEGYTF TGCGCCAGCAGCTCGACAGGGGAAGGCTACACCTTC